This TCR beta chain was recovered during a study of cytomegalovirus exposure and HLA in healthy donors (TCRdb year 2017). Describing the broader study: An earlier analysis of a few hundred of the donors reported approximately 300 Gb of sequence data and 117 million unique TCR beta sequences obtained from approximately 180 million T cells. All discovery cohort repertoires had been generated using a single sequencing platform. To decide whether each TCR beta V gene segment behaved as functional or pseudogenic, an earlier analysis of fewer than 750 of the donors relied on high-throughput TCR beta sequencing. High-throughput TCR immunosequencing, statistical association of individual TCRs with disease status, and machine learning were combined to predict cytomegalovirus infection status. Donor age, sex, ethnicity and CMV serostatus were compiled alongside the repertoire data. HLA typing included class I and class II loci at four-digit resolution. Among roughly 400 genotyped donors of the cohort, an average of approximately 250,000 unique TCR beta nucleotide sequences were sequenced per donor, 15% to 20% of them non-productive. The number of typed donors differed by locus: about 620-630 for A, B, C, DRB1 and DQB1; approximately 530 for DQA1; approximately 600 for DPA1; and around 470 for DPB1. Rather than using new phenotypic data, the later analysis identified candidate immune exposures from TCR beta sequences and from how often those sequences occurred across donors. Besides the first cohort of approximately 670 subjects, a separate validation cohort made up of 95 to 150 different subjects was used. Roughly five DR-DQ haplotypes were treated as single units for association and clustering because of strong linkage in the cohort. The study used immunosequencing to profile the T cell repertoires of 600 to 850 subjects and linked those repertoires to cytomegalovirus serostatus. The study aimed to test whether signatures of past pathogen exposure could be identified by cataloging public T cell receptors. An early release covering roughly 600 HLA-typed donors comprised approximately 300 gigabases of sequencing data and approximately 85 million unique TCR sequences. To study patterns of TCR occurrence, a later analysis re-analyzed previously published TCR beta repertoires from more than 550 donors and added high-resolution HLA genotyping. Of the 300 to 450 genotyped donors, around 81% fell in the genetic ancestry cluster associated with self-reported Caucasian donors. In a later genetic analysis, genome-wide SNP genotypes for about 60% of the 666 donors were used, and that subset was treated as a discovery cohort. Study-wide findings and limitations: The sequencing pipeline was judged likely to have produced a cluster of highly shared sequence variants as a technical artifact. In an earlier analysis of some 500 of the donors, most TCR beta V segments were observed in productive rearrangements about 87% or about 30% of the time, broadly matching IMGT annotations. Roughly uniform sequencing depth across donors was assumed in presence/absence analyses, although this assumption may not hold. Assigning TCR associations to individual alleles was difficult when HLA alleles, especially DR and DQ, strongly co-occurred. According to a later genetic analysis, donors in an Asian-associated ancestry cluster had fewer N-insertions in productive TCRs than the roughly 670-donor mean. In a later analysis, TCR association rates were found to vary across HLA loci, with the most associated TCRs seen for DRB1 alleles and the fewest for HLA-C alleles. The study listed 170 or so TCR beta chains as associated with cytomegalovirus. This cohort had only TCR beta chains sequenced, and the lack of alpha or paired-chain data limited which features could be detected. Linkage disequilibrium might explain the correlated functional status among segregating V segments, but an unknown experimental factor could not be ruled out. A later analysis associated roughly 17,000 TCR beta sequences with specific HLA alleles at a false discovery rate of 0.05. In a later genetic analysis, a missense DCLRE1C variant was associated with V-gene and J-gene trimming of TCR beta chains, and the association was replicated in an independent cohort. According to a later analysis, parvovirus B19, influenza, CMV and Epstein-Barr virus appeared linked to several top co-occurrence clusters. The authors suggested that the approach could potentially be extended to other disease states and immunological phenotypes. Some IMGT-functional V segments, including TRBV6-2 and TRBV6-3, could not be told apart with the 87-base-pair reads, so those segments were excluded. The classifier was reported to diagnose cytomegalovirus status with high specificity and sensitivity in both the original and validation cohorts. Three of the identified cytomegalovirus-associated TCR beta chains were confirmed in vitro to be specific for cytomegalovirus antigens. The only immune exposure information available for the cohort was CMV serostatus. Most CMV-associated TCR beta chains appeared to be HLA-restricted in a later analysis, and the HLA associations seemed to be driven largely by CMV exposure. A further reported finding was that TCR beta sequences accurately predicted the HLA-A and HLA-B alleles for most subjects in the first cohort. The earlier analysis of a few hundred of the donors excluded 15 to 20 rarely observed V segments, including chromosome 9 orphons, because counts were too low. Most TCR sequences were observed very rarely across donors, whereas some public TCRs were present in many individuals. A later analysis found that HLA-associated TCR beta chains were more clonally expanded and had lower generation probabilities than equally common non-associated chains. Because some donors lacked HLA typing at each locus, the association tests relied only on the typed subset.

The cohort comprised around 690 healthy bone marrow donors. At the time of sampling, every cohort member was nominally healthy, though immune exposures that went unrecorded were likely present. The donor tested CMV seropositive, placing the donor among the roughly 270 seropositive members of the cohort. Every donor gave a peripheral blood sample, and the peripheral blood mononuclear cells from that sample were used for TCR beta sequencing. The Qiagen DNeasy Blood Extraction Kit was used to extract genomic DNA from the blood cell samples. Libraries came from the immunoSEQ multiplex PCR assay. For the multiplex PCR, a mixture combining 60 forward primers for TCR Vbeta segments and 13 reverse primers for TCR Jbeta segments was used. Amplification of the CDR3 region of rearranged TCR beta genes was performed with a multiplex PCR assay on genomic DNA. The amplified TCR beta libraries were sequenced on the Illumina HiSeq System as 87-base-pair reads. Regarding the original processing steps: Across the 600 to 700 repertoires, a later analysis counted tens of millions of unique TCR beta chains, some 11 million of which were shared by at least two donors. To remove PCR and sequencing errors, raw reads were error-corrected and collapsed into unique sequences using a nearest-neighbor algorithm that merged closely related sequences. To assign V, D and J gene segments, CDR3 sequences were aligned to IMGT reference sequences. For a sequence to be retained, at least a six-nucleotide match to both a V gene segment and a J gene segment was required. Rearrangements were classified as productive when the CDR3 lacked stop codons and remained in frame with V and J, and all other rearrangements were classified as non-productive. CDR3 was defined by IMGT convention, running from the second conserved V-encoded cysteine to the conserved J-encoded phenylalanine. The earlier analysis of 500 to 650 of the donors excluded any sequence lacking an unambiguous match to a single V gene segment. An earlier analysis of 587 of the donors called V segments functional above 56.7% productive rearrangements and segregating when the between-donor standard deviation exceeded 5%. To diagnose cytomegalovirus status from the catalog of TCR beta chain sequences, a statistical classification framework was built. V and J gene assignment, in a later analysis, came from comparing TCR nucleotide sequences with IMGT/GENE-DB human TR gene sequences. The TCRdist pipeline was used in a later analysis to assign CDR3 sequences and most-parsimonious VDJ recombination scenarios. In a later analysis, each TCR beta chain was defined by its CDR3 amino acid sequence together with its V-gene family, and reads lacking a unique V-gene family were excluded. To address suspected cross-contamination and a sequencing artifact, a later analysis removed 592 highly shared, low-generation-probability nucleotide sequences. A later analysis calculated a clonal expansion index for each public chain from normalized within-repertoire ranks of inferred template counts. Generation probabilities in a later analysis came from a VDJ recombination model fitted to out-of-frame rearrangements, and those results were checked against IGoR. A later analysis scored TCR-TCR, TCR-HLA and TCR-CMV co-occurrence with hypergeometric tests, applying a repertoire-size bias correction to TCR pairs. In a later analysis, false discovery rates were estimated by permuting HLA or CMV assignments 20 times. In a later analysis, co-occurring TCRs were grouped using DBSCAN, and TCRdist sequence similarity was added for clustering within HLA-allele-positive subsets. Repertoires with fewer than 30,000 or more than 120,000 public chains, plus five repertoires with anomalous nucleotide sharing, were excluded from co-occurrence clustering. Entries here come from immuneACCESS through TCRdb and include only in-frame sequences with V and J called. Some clones fail to appear in such tables; in the studies checked, an unresolved V gene covers under half of the shortfall, and the cause of the remainder is unknown. D and trimming were read from the DNA, whereas the V and J calls and clone size are those reported in that table. Recorded for this sample are around 160,000 clones; approximately 80% of them occurred a single time. The biggest ten clones account for around 3% of the sample.

V ends up 5 bases short and J 6 bases short, with an unmatched junction base count of 4. In the germline V gene, CDR1 corresponds to LGHNA and CDR2 to YSLEER. Inclusive of the bounding cysteine and phenylalanine, the CDR3 is 15 residues long. Of the read, only the CDR3 DNA is kept; its 45 bases are in frame from base 1. This clone was seen only once. The antigen this receptor binds is unknown. Qualities for individual bases were not recorded, and no much larger clone is one base off. Sequencing was carried out using PBMCs. The chain links TRBV4-3 with TRBJ2-7, with TRBD2 matching 16 junction bases. The sequence derives from a woman aged 40 to 55 in good health and CMV-seropositive. This receptor has the CDR3 CASSGGLAGGREQYF. The nucleotide sequence is TGCGCCAGCAGCGGGGGACTAGCGGGAGGGCGCGAGCAGTACTTC.